This T cell receptor (beta chain) was profiled in a study of breast tumors, draining lymph nodes, adjacent tissues. Study conclusions and caveats: Luminal-like breast cancer showed significantly greater tumor-nontumor repertoire similarity than basal-like breast cancer did. Tumor TCR diversity was below lymph nodes but above nontumor tissue. That most tumor T cells come from lymph nodes remained unproven.

The sample holds a few counts of this clonotype. What it binds is not known. This may arise from a read error, as a much more abundant clone is one base away. TCRdb processed the multiplex PCR reads anew with MiXCR; each CDR3 protein has one entry. This sample has over 200,000 distinct CDR3 sequences, with under 40% found just once. This CDR3 spans 15 amino acids. Germline V lookup: CDR1 SGHVS, CDR2 FNYEAQ. Breast cancer patients provided tissue from their axillary draining lymph nodes. The chain joins TRBV7-6 to TRBJ2-6; D tentatively fits TRBD1 or TRBD2 (6 bases each). Material: axillary lymph node tissue. The source of this sequence is a female donor with breast cancer. Some clones in this sample may be carry-over from other donors' samples. CDR3 bases: TGTGCCAGCAGCCCAACTCAAACGGGGGCCAACGTCCTGCCTTTC. Protein product: CASSPTQTGANVLPF.